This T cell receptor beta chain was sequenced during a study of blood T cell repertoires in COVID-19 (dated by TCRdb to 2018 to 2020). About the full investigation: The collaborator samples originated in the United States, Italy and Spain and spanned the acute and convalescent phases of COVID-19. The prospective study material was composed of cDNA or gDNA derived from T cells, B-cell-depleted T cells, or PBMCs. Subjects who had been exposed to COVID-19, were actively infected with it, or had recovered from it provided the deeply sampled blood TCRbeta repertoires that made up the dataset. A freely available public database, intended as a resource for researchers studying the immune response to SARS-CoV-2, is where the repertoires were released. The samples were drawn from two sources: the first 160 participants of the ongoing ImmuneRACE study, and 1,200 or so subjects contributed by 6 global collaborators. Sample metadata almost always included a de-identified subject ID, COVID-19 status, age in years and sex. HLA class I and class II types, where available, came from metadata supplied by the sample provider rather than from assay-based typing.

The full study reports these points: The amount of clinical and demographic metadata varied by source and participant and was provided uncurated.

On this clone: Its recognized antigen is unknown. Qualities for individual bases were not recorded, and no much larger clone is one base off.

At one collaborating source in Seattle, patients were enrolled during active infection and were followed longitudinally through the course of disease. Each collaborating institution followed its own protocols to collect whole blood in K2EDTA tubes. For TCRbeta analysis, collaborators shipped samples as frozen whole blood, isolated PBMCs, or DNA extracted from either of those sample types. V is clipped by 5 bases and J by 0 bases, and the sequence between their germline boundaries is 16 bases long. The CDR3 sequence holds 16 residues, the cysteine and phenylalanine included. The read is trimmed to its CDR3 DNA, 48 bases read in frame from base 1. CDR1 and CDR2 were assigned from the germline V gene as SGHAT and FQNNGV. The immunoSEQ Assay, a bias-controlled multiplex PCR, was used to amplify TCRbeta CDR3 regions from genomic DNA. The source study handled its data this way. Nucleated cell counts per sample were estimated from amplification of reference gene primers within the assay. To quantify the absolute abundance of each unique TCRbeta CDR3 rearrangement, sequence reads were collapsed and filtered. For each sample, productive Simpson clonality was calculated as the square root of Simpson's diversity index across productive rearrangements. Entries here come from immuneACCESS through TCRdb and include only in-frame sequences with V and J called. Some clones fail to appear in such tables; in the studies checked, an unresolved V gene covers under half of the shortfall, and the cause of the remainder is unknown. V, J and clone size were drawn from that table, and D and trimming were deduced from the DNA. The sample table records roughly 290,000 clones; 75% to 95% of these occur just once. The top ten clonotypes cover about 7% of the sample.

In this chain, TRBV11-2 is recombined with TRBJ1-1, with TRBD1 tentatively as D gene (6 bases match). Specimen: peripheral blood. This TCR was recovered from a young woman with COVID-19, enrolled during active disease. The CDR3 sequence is CASSRGQQLMNTEAFF. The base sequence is TGTGCCAGCAGCCGAGGACAGCAATTAATGAACACTGAAGCTTTCTTT.